Sequencing of this TCR beta chain was carried out in a study of blood T cell repertoires in COVID-19. Study information: T cells, B-cell-depleted T cells, or PBMCs provided the cDNA or gDNA that served as material.

Under the authors' procedure: Reference gene primer amplification yielded estimated nucleated cell counts. Sequencing was performed with immunoSEQ multiplex PCR; in TCRdb, only in-frame clones are kept and a portion is missing. V, J and clone size derive from that table, while D and trimming were established from the DNA sequence. Among about 39,000 clones listed, approximately 80% were seen once. From germline, CDR1 is SGDLS and CDR2 YYNGEE. Trimming stripped 4 bases from V and 12 bases from J, with 11 bases between. The CDR3 extends over 12 amino acids. The chain employs TRBV9 and TRBJ1-6, with D unresolved. The clonotype was recovered from a human donor in a cohort sampled during active or convalescent COVID-19. The donor label of this sample is uncertain. The sequenced sample consisted of peripheral blood. CDR3 DNA sequence: TGTGCCAGCAGCCCCGAAAGCCGACCCCTCCACTTT. Its protein is CASSPESRPLHF.